A selection of T cell receptor beta chains follows, all from one sample in a study of cytomegalovirus exposure and HLA in healthy donors. Sequencing was performed with immunoSEQ multiplex PCR; in TCRdb, only in-frame clones are kept and a portion is missing. The sample contains 80,000 or so clones, around two thirds of which appear only once. What was sequenced was PBMCs. These receptors originate from a man aged 60-69 years in good health and CMV-seropositive. Each CDR3 is given with its conserved first and last residue. A D gene is named only where the DNA matches it firmly. The size entry is marked missing in some rows and otherwise reads once, few, many or a size class.

v_gene,d_gene,len,j_gene,abundance,CDR3aa,CDR3nt
TRBV27,TRBD2,12,TRBJ2-7,-,CASTGLAGGQYF,TGTGCCAGCACAGGACTAGCGGGAGGGCAGTACTTC
TRBV28,TRBD2,19,TRBJ2-2,few,CASSFNGFRPSGKAGELFF,TGTGCCAGCAGTTTTAACGGTTTCAGGCCTAGCGGGAAGGCCGGGGAGCTGTTTTTT
TRBV11-2,-,13,TRBJ1-2,-,CASSLLQGGGYTF,TGTGCCAGCAGCTTACTACAGGGCGGTGGCTACACCTTC
TRBV20-1,-,11,TRBJ1-1,few,CSAAQGSEAFF,TGCAGTGCCGCACAGGGTTCTGAAGCTTTCTTT
TRBV7-6,-,15,TRBJ2-1,-,CASSLAYRAYNEQFF,TGTGCCAGCAGCTTAGCATACAGGGCCTACAATGAGCAGTTCTTC
TRBV11-3,TRBD2,16,TRBJ2-1,-,CASSLGTSGGGNEQFF,TGTGCCAGCAGCTTAGGGACTAGCGGGGGGGGTAATGAGCAGTTCTTC
TRBV5-5,TRBD1,15,TRBJ2-1,-,CASSFGQGAWNEQFF,TGTGCCAGCAGCTTTGGACAGGGGGCGTGGAATGAGCAGTTCTTC
TRBV2,TRBD2,13,TRBJ2-7,once,CASSMGLGYEQYF,TGTGCCAGTTCTATGGGACTAGGCTACGAGCAGTACTTC
TRBV10-3,-,18,TRBJ1-2,once,CAISESVLGRGINYGYTF,TGTGCCATCAGTGAGTCGGTCCTAGGGCGGGGGATAAACTATGGCTACACCTTC
TRBV6-1,-,13,TRBJ1-1,-,CASSQGVNTEAFF,TGTGCCAGCAGCCAAGGGGTGAACACTGAAGCTTTCTTT
TRBV2,TRBD2,13,TRBJ2-3,-,CASSGEGTDTQYF,TGTGCCAGCAGTGGGGAGGGTACAGATACGCAGTATTTT
TRBV28,-,12,TRBJ2-7,-,CASSPLGDEQYF,TGTGCCAGCAGTCCCCTCGGGGACGAGCAGTACTTC
TRBV6-1,-,12,TRBJ1-1,-,CASSRENTEAFF,TGTGCCAGCAGTCGGGAGAACACTGAAGCTTTCTTT
TRBV5-1,TRBD1,15,TRBJ2-5,-,CASSLGQGKGETQYF,TGCGCCAGCAGCTTGGGACAGGGAAAAGGAGAGACCCAGTACTTC
TRBV5-5,-,13,TRBJ2-7,-,CASSLSYSSGQYF,TGTGCCAGCAGCTTGAGTTACTCGAGTGGGCAGTACTTC
TRBV27,-,14,TRBJ2-7,-,CASSLIGSPYEQYF,TGTGCCAGCAGTTTAATCGGGAGCCCCTACGAGCAGTACTTC
TRBV14,-,13,TRBJ2-1,-,CASSQGASDEQFF,TGTGCCAGCAGCCAGGGGGCATCGGACGAGCAGTTCTTC
TRBV29-1,TRBD1,14,TRBJ1-2,few,CSVESGGQGYGYTF,TGCAGCGTTGAATCAGGGGGGCAGGGCTATGGCTACACCTTC